The next 6 T cell receptor beta chains were all read from a single sample in a study of cytomegalovirus exposure and HLA in healthy donors. PCR employed 60 Vbeta and 13 Jbeta primers. The assay was immunoSEQ multiplex PCR, and TCRdb's table has in-frame clones only and misses some. The table records approximately 150,000 clones, about three fifths of them present only once. The sample taken for sequencing was PBMCs. The receptors were gathered from a woman in her twenties or thirties in good health and CMV-seropositive.

The V gene is TRBV7-9, the J gene TRBJ2-2; no definite D call. This CDR3 comprises 16 residues. CDR1 is SEHNR and CDR2 is FQNEAQ in the germline V gene (reference sequence). The V end lost 2 bases, the J end lost 2 bases, and 12 bases lay between the germline ends. The CDR3 sequence: CASSLFNSPNTGELFF. DNA of the CDR3: TGTGCCAGCAGCTTATTCAACAGCCCTAACACCGGGGAGCTGTTTTTT.

The V and J genes are TRBV5-1 and TRBJ2-1; weak D call: TRBD1 (5 bases). V was trimmed by 3 bases and J by 1 base, leaving 14 bases between them. The germline V gene has CDR1 SGHRS and CDR2 YFSETQ. There are 16 residues in the CDR3. CDR3 nucleotide sequence: TGCGCCAGCAGCTCCCTAATTCAGGGTTCCTACAATGAGCAGTTCTTC. Amino acid sequence: CASSSLIQGSYNEQFF.

The V and J genes are TRBV7-9 and TRBJ2-7, with D unresolved. CDR3 size: 13 residues. Germline V CDR1 and CDR2: SEHNR, FQNEAQ (reference sequence). Trimming removed 2 bases from V and 6 bases from J, with 11 bases in between. The DNA of the CDR3 is TGTGCCAGCAGCTTAAGCACAGTGGGCGAGCAGTACTTC. Translation gives CASSLSTVGEQYF.

This clone was seen a few times. The genes are TRBV30 and TRBJ1-4; 7 bases match TRBD1. This CDR3 has 15 residues. Germline CDR1 and CDR2: GTSNPN and SVGIG (reference sequence). The J segment lost 0 bases and the V segment lost 3 bases, leaving 4 bases of the junction unmatched. The CDR3 coding sequence is TGTGCCTGGAGGACCGGGACAGCAACTAATGAAAAACTGTTTTTT. Protein: CAWRTGTATNEKLFF.

A few counts support this clone. CDR3 nucleotides: TGTGCCAGCAGCCCCGGTGCTCGTGAGCAGTTCTTC. It specifies CASSPGAREQFF. The rearrangement uses TRBV7-6 and TRBJ2-1; D remains ambiguous. V shed 5 bases and J shed 9 bases, with 11 bases lying between them. Germline loops: CDR1 SGHVS, CDR2 FNYEAQ. The CDR3 is 12 amino acids. Full variable domain (remainder filled in from reference TRBV7-6 and TRBJ2-1): GAGVSQSPRYKVTKRGQDVALRCDPISGHVSLYWYRQALGQGPEFLTYFNYEAQQDKSGLPNDRFSAERPEGSISTLTIQRTEQRDSAMYRCASSPGAREQFFGPGTRLTVL.

This clone has a handful of counts. The rearrangement links TRBV5-1 to TRBJ2-7; TRBD1 matches at 8 bases. Per the germline V gene, CDR1 is SGHRS and CDR2 is YFSETQ. V shed 7 bases and J 4 bases; nucleotides not matched to a gene: 10. This CDR3 comprises 14 residues. The CDR3 spells CASRLTGGTYEQYF. The CDR3 region has the DNA TGCGCCAGCCGCCTCACAGGGGGTACGTACGAGCAGTACTTC.